Listed below are T cell receptor beta chains from one sample, sequenced in a study of T cells after yellow fever vaccination. TCRdb reanalysed the 5' RACE reads using MiXCR and keeps one entry per CDR3 protein. The sample has under 200,000 distinct CDR3 sequences, approximately 11% seen once. Sequences were derived from CD8+ T cells sorted from PBMCs, sampled 15 days after the yellow fever booster vaccination. The receptors come from a man younger than 35 who received the YFV17D yellow fever vaccine. Both conserved end residues are trimmed from each CDR3. Fields, in order: CDR3 length, V gene, CDR3 protein.

cdr3_length: 16
v_call: TRBV20-1
cdr3_aa: SARDPLAGGFSTDTQY

cdr3_length: 13
v_call: TRBV28
cdr3_aa: ASRTLAGGYNEQF

cdr3_length: 11
v_call: TRBV4-3
cdr3_aa: ASSSENTGELF

cdr3_length: 13
v_call: TRBV28
cdr3_aa: ASSLGQGATDTQY

cdr3_length: 14
v_call: TRBV7-9
cdr3_aa: ASTGSQGVYTGELF

cdr3_length: 13
v_call: TRBV4-3
cdr3_aa: ASSQDGGVTDTQY

cdr3_length: 14
v_call: TRBV6-5
cdr3_aa: ASSYGVLAGANVLT

cdr3_length: 14
v_call: TRBV6-1
cdr3_aa: ASSEEEGTGSHEQY

cdr3_length: 14
v_call: TRBV28
cdr3_aa: ASSLGRGGRYNEQF

cdr3_length: 13
v_call: TRBV7-2
cdr3_aa: ASSPGTSGVETQY

cdr3_length: 12
v_call: TRBV14
cdr3_aa: ASSQGGVRETQY

cdr3_length: 14
v_call: TRBV7-9
cdr3_aa: ASSLWRGPSYNEQF

cdr3_length: 12
v_call: TRBV10-2
cdr3_aa: ASETGSGANVLT

cdr3_length: 13
v_call: TRBV5-4
cdr3_aa: ASSVGGTGVQPQH

cdr3_length: 11
v_call: TRBV7-6
cdr3_aa: ASRSEGNTEAF

cdr3_length: 10
v_call: TRBV7-3
cdr3_aa: ASSQGSYTQY

cdr3_length: 12
v_call: TRBV9
cdr3_aa: ASSGGFSNQPQH

cdr3_length: 11
v_call: TRBV13
cdr3_aa: ASSTDRGQKAF

cdr3_length: 18
v_call: TRBV5-1
cdr3_aa: ASSFTPPSDRDPDGYGYT

cdr3_length: 13
v_call: TRBV7-6
cdr3_aa: ASSSLAGGFSEQY

cdr3_length: 11
v_call: TRBV7-9
cdr3_aa: ASGVLLYNEQF

cdr3_length: 13
v_call: TRBV27
cdr3_aa: ATLHRPGQVNEQF

cdr3_length: 12
v_call: TRBV5-6
cdr3_aa: ASSPGAGVAPLH

cdr3_length: 10
v_call: TRBV27
cdr3_aa: ASSTGGLGAF

cdr3_length: 10
v_call: TRBV12-3/TRBV12-4
cdr3_aa: ASGPRTDTQY

cdr3_length: 14
v_call: TRBV4-1
cdr3_aa: ASSHGGGQGFEKLF

cdr3_length: 13
v_call: TRBV19
cdr3_aa: ASTAVAGLNTEAF

cdr3_length: 11
v_call: TRBV7-9
cdr3_aa: ASSRRDRNEQF

cdr3_length: 14
v_call: TRBV4-2
cdr3_aa: ASSQEAGTRYNEQF

cdr3_length: 11
v_call: TRBV7-3
cdr3_aa: ASSRDSTDTQY

cdr3_length: 16
v_call: TRBV4-1
cdr3_aa: ASSQDSLGTGFNQPQH

cdr3_length: 12
v_call: TRBV5-1
cdr3_aa: ASSFWDSTDTQY

cdr3_length: 11
v_call: TRBV29-1
cdr3_aa: SGLHRENAEAF